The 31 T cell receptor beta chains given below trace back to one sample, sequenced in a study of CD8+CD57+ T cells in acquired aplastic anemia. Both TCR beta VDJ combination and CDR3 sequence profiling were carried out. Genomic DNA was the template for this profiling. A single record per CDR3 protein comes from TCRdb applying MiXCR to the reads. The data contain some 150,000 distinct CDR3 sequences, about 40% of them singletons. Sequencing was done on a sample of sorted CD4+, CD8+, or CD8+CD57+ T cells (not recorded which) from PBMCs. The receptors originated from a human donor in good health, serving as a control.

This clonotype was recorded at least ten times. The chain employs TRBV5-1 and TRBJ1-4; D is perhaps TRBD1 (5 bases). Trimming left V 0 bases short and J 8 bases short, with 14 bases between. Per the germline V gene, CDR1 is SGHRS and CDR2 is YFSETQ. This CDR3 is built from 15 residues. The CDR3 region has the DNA TGCGCCAGCAGCTTGGGTCGGTCGGGGGAAGAAAAACTGTTTTTT. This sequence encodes CASSLGRSGEEKLFF. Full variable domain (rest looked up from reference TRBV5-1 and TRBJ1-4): KAGVTQTPRYLIKTRGQQVTLSCSPISGHRSVSWYQQTPGQGLQFLFEYFSETQRNKGNFPGRFSGRQFSNSRSEMNVSTLELGDSALYLCASSLGRSGEEKLFFGSGTQLSVL.

The CDR3 coding sequence is TGTGCCATCAGTGAGCCGTATTCGGCGGGACTACGACACTACGAGCAGTACTTC. As protein: CAISEPYSAGLRHYEQYF. The chain recombines TRBV10-3 with TRBJ2-7; 7 bases map to TRBD2. The junction had 16 bases not matched to a gene; V was cut back by 2 bases and J by 3 bases. The CDR3 covers 18 residues. Per germline, CDR1 ENHRY and CDR2 SYGVKD.

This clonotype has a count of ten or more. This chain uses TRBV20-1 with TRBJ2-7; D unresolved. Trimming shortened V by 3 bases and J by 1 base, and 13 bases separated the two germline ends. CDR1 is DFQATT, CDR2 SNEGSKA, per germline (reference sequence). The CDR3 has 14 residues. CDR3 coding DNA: TGCAGTGCTAGTTTGTTTGCCAGATCCTACGAGCAGTACTTC. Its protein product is CSASLFARSYEQYF.

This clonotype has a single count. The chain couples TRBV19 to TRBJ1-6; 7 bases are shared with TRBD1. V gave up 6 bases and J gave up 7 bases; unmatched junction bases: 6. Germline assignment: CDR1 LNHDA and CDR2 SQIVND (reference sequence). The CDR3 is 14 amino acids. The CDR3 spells CASRTGQRNSPLHF. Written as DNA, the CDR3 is TGTGCCAGTAGAACGGGACAGAGAAATTCACCCCTCCACTTT. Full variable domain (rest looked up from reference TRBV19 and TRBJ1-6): DGGITQSPKYLFRKEGQNVTLSCEQNLNHDAMYWYRQDPGQGLRLIYYSQIVNDFQKGDIAEGYSVSREKKESFPLTVTSAQKNPTAFYLCASRTGQRNSPLHFGNGTRLTVT.

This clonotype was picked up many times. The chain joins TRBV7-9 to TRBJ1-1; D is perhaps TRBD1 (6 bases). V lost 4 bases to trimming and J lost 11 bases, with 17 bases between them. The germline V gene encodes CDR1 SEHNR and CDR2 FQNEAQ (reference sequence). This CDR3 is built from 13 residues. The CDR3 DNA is TGTGCCAGCAGCTCCTCGGGCGGGGACACGGCTTTCTTT. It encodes CASSSSGGDTAFF.

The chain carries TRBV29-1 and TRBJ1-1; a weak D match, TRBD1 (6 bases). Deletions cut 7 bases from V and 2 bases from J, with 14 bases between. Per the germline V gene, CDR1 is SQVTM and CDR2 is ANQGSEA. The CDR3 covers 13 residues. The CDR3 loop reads CSALTGSNTEAFF. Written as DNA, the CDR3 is TGCAGCGCGTTGACAGGATCTAACACTGAAGCTTTCTTT. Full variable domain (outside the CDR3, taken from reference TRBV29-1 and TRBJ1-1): SAVISQKPSRDICQRGTSLTIQCQVDSQVTMMFWYRQQPGQSLTLIATANQGSEATYESGFVIDKFPISRPNLTFSTLTVSNMSPEDSSIYLCSALTGSNTEAFFGQGTRLTVV.

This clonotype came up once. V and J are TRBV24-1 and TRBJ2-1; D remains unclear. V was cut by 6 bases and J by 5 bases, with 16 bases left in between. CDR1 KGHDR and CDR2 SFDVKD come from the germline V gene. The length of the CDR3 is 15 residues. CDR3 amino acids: CATSKVAVTNNEQFF. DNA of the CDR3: TGTGCCACCAGTAAAGTGGCCGTTACGAACAATGAGCAGTTCTTC.

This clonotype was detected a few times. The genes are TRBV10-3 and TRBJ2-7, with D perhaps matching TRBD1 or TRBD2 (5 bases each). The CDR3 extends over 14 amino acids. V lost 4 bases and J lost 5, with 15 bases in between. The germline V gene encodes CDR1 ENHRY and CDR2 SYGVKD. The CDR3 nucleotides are TGTGCCATCAGTGTAAGGGGAATGGAGGACGAGCAGTACTTC. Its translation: CAISVRGMEDEQYF.

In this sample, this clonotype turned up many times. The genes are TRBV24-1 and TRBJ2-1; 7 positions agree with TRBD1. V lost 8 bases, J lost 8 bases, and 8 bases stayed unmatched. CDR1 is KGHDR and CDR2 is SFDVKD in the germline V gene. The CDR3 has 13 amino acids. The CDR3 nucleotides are TGTGCCACCACCGGGACAGCCGGGCATGAGCAGTTCTTC. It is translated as CATTGTAGHEQFF.

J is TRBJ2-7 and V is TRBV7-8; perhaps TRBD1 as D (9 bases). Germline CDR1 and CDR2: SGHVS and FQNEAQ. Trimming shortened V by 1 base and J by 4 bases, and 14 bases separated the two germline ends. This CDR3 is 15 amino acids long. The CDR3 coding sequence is TGTGCCAGCAGCTTAGTAGCGGGACAGGGTTACGAGCAGTACTTC. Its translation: CASSLVAGQGYEQYF.

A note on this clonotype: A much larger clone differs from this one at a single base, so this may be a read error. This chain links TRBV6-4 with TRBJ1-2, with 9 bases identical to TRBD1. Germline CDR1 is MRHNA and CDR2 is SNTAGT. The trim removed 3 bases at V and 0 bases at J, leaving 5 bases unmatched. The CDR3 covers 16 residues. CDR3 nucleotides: TGTGCCAGCAGTGAGGGGACAGGGCTCTCTAACTATGGCTACACCTTC. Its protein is CASSEGTGLSNYGYTF.

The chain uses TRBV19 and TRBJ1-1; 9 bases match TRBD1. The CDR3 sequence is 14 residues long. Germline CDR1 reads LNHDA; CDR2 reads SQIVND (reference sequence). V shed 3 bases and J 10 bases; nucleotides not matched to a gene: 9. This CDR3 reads CASSIRDRAVGAFF. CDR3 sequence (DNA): TGTGCCAGTAGTATCCGGGACAGGGCTGTCGGAGCTTTCTTT.

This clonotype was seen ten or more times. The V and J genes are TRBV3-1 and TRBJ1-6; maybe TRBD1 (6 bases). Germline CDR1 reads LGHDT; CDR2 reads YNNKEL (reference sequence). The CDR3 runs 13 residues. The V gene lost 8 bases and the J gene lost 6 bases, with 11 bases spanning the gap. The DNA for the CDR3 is TGTGCCAGCCGGGACACCGGTAATTCACCCCTCCACTTT. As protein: CASRDTGNSPLHF.

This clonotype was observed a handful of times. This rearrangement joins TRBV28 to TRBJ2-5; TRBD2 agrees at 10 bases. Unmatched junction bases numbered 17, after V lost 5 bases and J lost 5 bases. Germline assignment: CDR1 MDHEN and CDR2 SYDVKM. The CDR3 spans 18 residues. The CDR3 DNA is TGTGCCAGCAGTATGACAACCCAAGCGGGGGGGCCATGGGAGACCCAGTACTTC. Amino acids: CASSMTTQAGGPWETQYF.

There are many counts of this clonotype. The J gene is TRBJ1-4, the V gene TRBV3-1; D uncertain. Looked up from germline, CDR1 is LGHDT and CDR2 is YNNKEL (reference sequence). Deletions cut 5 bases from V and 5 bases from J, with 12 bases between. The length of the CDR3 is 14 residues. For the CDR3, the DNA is TGTGCCAGCAGCTATGTGACGGTGAATGAAAAACTGTTTTTT. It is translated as CASSYVTVNEKLFF.

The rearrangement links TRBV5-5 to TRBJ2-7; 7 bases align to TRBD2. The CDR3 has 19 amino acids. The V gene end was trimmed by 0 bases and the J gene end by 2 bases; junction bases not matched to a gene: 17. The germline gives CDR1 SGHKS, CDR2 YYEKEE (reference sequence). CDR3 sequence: CASSLAGAGVWQGAYEQYF. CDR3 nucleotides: TGTGCCAGCAGCTTGGCCGGGGCGGGGGTGTGGCAGGGTGCCTACGAGCAGTACTTC. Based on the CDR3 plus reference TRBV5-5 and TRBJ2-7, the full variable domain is DAGVTQSPTHLIKTRGQQVTLRCSPISGHKSVSWYQQVLGQGPQFIFQYYEKEERGRGNFPDRFSARQFPNYSSELNVNALLLGDSALYLCASSLAGAGVWQGAYEQYFGPGTRLTVT.

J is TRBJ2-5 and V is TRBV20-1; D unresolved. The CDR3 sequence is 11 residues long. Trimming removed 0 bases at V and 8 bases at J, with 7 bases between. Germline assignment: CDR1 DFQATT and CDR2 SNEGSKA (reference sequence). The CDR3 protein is CSARDPLTQYF. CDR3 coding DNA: TGCAGTGCTAGAGATCCATTAACCCAGTACTTC.

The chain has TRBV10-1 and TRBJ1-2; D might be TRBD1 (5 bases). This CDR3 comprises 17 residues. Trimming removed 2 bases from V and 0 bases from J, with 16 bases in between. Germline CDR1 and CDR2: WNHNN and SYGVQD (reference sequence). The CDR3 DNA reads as TGCGCCAGCAGTGAGCGGGGGGGTAGGCAAGCTAACTATGGCTACACCTTC. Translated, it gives CASSERGGRQANYGYTF.

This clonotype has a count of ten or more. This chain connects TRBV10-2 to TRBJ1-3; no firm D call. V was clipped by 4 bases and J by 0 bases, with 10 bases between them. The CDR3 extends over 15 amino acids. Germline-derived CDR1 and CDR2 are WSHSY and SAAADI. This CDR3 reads CASSAQVRSGNTIYF. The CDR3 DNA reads TGCGCCAGCAGTGCGCAGGTTCGCTCTGGAAACACCATATATTTT.

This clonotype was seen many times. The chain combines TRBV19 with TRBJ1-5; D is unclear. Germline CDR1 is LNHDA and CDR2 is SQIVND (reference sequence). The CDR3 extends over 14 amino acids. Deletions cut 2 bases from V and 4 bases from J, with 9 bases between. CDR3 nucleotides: TGTGCCAGTAGTATAAAGGGAACAAATCAGCCCCAGCATTTT. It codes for CASSIKGTNQPQHF. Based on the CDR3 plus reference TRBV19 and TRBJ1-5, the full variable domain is DGGITQSPKYLFRKEGQNVTLSCEQNLNHDAMYWYRQDPGQGLRLIYYSQIVNDFQKGDIAEGYSVSREKKESFPLTVTSAQKNPTAFYLCASSIKGTNQPQHFGDGTRLSIL.

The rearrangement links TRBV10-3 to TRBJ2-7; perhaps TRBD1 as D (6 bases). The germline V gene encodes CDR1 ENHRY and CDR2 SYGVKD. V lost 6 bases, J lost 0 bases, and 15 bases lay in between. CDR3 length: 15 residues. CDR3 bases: TGTGCCATCAGGAAACAGGGCCCCAGCTCCTACGAGCAGTACTTC. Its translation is CAIRKQGPSSYEQYF.

The CDR3 protein is CAISVGGEETQYF. DNA of the CDR3: TGTGCCATCAGTGTGGGGGGGGAAGAGACCCAGTACTTC. The rearrangement joins TRBV10-3 to TRBJ2-5; the match to TRBD2 covers 7 bases. Germline CDR1 and CDR2: ENHRY and SYGVKD. The CDR3 consists of 13 residues. Germline trimming cut 4 bases from V and 3 bases from J; bases unmatched to any gene: 2.

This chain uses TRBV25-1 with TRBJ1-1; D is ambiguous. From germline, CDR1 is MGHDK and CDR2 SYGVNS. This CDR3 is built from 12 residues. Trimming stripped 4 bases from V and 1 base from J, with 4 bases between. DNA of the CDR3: TGTGCCAGCAGTGGACAGAACACTGAAGCTTTCTTT. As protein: CASSGQNTEAFF.

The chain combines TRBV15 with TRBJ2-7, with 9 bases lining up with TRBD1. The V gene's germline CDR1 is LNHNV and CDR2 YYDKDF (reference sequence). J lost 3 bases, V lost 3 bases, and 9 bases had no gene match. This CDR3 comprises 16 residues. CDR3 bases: TGTGCCACCAGCAGTGAGCCCGGGACAGGGAACTACGAGCAGTACTTC. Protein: CATSSEPGTGNYEQYF.

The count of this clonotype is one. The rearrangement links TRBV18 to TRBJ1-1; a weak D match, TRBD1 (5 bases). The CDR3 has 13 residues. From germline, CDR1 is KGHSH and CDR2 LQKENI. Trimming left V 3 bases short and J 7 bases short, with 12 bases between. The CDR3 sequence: CASSPRGYNEAFF. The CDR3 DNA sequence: TGTGCCAGCTCACCCCGGGGGTACAATGAAGCTTTCTTT.

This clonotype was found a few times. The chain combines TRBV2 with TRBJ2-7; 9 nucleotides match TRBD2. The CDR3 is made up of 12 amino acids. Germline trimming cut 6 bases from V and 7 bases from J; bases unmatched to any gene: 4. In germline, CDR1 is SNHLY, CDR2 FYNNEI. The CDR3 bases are TGTGCCAGCAGGCGGGGGGGGGCTGAGCAGTACGTC. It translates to CASRRGGAEQYV.

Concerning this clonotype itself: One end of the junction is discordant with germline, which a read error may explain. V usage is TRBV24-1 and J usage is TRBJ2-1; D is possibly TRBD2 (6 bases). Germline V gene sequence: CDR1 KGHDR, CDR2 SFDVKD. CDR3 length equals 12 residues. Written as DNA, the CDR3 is TGTGCCAGCAGTTTCAGCGGGCATGAGCAGTTCTTC. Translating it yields CASSFSGHEQFF.

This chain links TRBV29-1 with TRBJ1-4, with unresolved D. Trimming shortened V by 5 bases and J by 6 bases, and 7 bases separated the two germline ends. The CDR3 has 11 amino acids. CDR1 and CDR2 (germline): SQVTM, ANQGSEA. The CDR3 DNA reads TGCAGCGTTTGTACTGATGAAAAACTGTTTTTT. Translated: CSVCTDEKLFF.

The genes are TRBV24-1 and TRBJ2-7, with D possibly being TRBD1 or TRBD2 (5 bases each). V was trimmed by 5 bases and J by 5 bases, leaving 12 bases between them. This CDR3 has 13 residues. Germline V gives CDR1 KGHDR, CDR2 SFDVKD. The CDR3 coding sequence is TGTGCCACCAGTGGGGGGAGCGGCGACGAGCAGTACTTC. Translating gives CATSGGSGDEQYF.

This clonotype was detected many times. The CDR3 sequence is CASSLAAGRNNEQFF. Here the CDR3 DNA reads TGTGCCAGCAGCTTAGCGGCGGGGAGGAATAATGAGCAGTTCTTC. The chain couples TRBV7-6 to TRBJ2-1; possibly TRBD2 for D (6 bases). V was shortened by 0 bases and J by 7 bases, with 13 bases between the two germline ends. The CDR3 is 15 amino acids. The germline CDR1 and CDR2 sequences are SGHVS and FNYEAQ.

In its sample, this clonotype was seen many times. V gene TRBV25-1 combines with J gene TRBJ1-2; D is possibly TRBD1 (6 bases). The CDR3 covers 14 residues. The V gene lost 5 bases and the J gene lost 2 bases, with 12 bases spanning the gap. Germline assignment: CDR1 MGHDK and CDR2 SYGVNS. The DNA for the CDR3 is TGTGCCAGCAGTCCCACAGGGTTAAACTATGGCTACACCTTC. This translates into CASSPTGLNYGYTF.